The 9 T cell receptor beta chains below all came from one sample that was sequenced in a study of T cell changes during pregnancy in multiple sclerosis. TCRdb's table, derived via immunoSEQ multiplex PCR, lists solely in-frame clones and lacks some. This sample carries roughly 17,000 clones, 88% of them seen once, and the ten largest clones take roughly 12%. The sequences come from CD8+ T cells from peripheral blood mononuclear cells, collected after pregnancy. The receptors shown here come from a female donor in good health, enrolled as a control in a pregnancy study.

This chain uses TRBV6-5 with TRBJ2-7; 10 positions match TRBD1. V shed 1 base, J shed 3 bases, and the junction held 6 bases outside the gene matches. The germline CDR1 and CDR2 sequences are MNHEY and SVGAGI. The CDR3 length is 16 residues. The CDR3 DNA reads TGTGCCAGCAGTTACTATACCGGGACAGGGGTCTACGAGCAGTACTTC. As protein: CASSYYTGTGVYEQYF.

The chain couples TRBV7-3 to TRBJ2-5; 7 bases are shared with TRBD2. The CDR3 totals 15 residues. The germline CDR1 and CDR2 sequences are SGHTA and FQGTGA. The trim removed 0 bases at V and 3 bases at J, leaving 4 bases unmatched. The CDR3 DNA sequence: TGTGCCAGCAGCTTAACGGGGGGGACGGAAGAGACCCAGTACTTC. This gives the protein CASSLTGGTEETQYF. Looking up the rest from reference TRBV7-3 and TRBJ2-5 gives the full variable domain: GAGVSQTPSNKVTEKGKYVELRCDPISGHTALYWYRQSLGQGPEFLIYFQGTGAADDSGLPNDRFFAVRPEGSVSTLKIQRTERGDSAVYLCASSLTGGTEETQYFGPGTRLLVL.

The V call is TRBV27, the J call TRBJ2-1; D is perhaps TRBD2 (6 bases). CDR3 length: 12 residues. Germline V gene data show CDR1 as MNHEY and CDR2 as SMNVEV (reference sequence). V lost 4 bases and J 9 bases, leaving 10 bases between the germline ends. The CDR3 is CASSSSEAEQFF. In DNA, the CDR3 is TGTGCCAGCAGTTCTAGCGAGGCTGAGCAGTTCTTC.

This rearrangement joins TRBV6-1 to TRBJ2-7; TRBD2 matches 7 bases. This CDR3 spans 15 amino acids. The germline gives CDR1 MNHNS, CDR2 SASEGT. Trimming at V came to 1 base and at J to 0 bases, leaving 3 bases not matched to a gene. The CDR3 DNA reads TGTGCCAGCAGTGAAGAGTCTAGCGGCTCCTACGAGCAGTACTTC. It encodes CASSEESSGSYEQYF.

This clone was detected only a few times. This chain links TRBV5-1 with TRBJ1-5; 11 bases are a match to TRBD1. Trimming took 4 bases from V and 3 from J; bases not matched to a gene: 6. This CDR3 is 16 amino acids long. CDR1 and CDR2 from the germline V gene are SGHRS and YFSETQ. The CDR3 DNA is TGCGCCAGCAGCCCCCTGGGACAGGGGGACAATCAGCCCCAGCATTTT. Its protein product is CASSPLGQGDNQPQHF.

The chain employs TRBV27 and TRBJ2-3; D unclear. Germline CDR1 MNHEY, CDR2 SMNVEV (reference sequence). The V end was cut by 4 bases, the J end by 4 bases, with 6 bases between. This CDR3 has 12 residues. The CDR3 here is CASSSEPDTQYF. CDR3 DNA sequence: TGTGCCAGCAGTTCCGAGCCAGATACGCAGTATTTT.

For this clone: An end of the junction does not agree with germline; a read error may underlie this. This CDR3 reads CASSPPGQGRYSEQFF. DNA of the CDR3: TGTGCCAGCAGCCCACCGGGACAGGGACGATACAGTGAGCAGTTCTTC. The V gene is TRBV7-9, the J gene TRBJ2-1; TRBD1 matches at 9 bases. The CDR3 extends over 16 amino acids. CDR1 and CDR2 (germline): SEHNR, FQNEAQ (reference sequence).

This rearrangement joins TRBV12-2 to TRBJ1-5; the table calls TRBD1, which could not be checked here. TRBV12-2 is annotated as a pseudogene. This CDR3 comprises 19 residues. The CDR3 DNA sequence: TGTGCAAGTCGCTTAAGCCCGGGACATGAAACCCCCGAAGGCAGCCCCCAGCATTTT. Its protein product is CASRLSPGHETPEGSPQHF.

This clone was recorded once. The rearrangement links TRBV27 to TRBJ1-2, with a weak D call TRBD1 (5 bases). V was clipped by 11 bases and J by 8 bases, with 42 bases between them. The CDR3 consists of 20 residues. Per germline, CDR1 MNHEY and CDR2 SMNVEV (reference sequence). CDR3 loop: CAQKSRWSPPWGSPYSGYTF. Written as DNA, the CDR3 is TGTGCCCAAAAGAGCAGGTGGTCCCCCCCGTGGGGCAGCCCCTATAGCGGCTACACCTTC.